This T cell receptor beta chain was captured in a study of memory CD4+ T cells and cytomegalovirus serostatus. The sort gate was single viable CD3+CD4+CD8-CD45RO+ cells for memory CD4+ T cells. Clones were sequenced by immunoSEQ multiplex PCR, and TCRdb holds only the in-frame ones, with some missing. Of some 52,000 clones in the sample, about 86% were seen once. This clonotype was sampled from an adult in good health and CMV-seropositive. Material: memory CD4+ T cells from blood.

In nucleotides, the CDR3 is TGTGCCAGCAGTGAAGATAGACTAATCCCCTACGAGCAGTACTTC. Encoded protein: CASSEDRLIPYEQYF. This chain connects TRBV2 to TRBJ2-7, with D perhaps TRBD2 (5 bases). V shed 1 base and J shed 2 bases, with 12 bases lying between them. From germline, CDR1 is SNHLY and CDR2 FYNNEI. The CDR3 runs to 15 residues.